Each of the 29 T cell receptor beta chains below was sequenced from the same sample in a study of control samples from healthy donors and cancer patients. Profiling relied on immunoSEQ multiplex PCR, and the TCRdb table lists in-frame clones only, not all of them. In the table there are some 410,000 clones, 90% of which are singletons. Sequenced material: PBMCs. Every receptor here comes from a middle-aged man with head and neck cancer.

This CDR3 reads CASSPETGAPSFSFEQYF. The CDR3 region has the DNA TGCGCCAGCAGCCCGGAGACAGGGGCCCCAAGCTTTAGCTTCGAGCAGTACTTC. The V call is TRBV5-1, the J call TRBJ2-7; TRBD1 aligns across 8 bases. V dropped 4 bases and J dropped 6; count of bases not matched to a gene: 21. The CDR3 is 18 amino acids. The germline V gene has CDR1 SGHRS and CDR2 YFSETQ.

This chain connects TRBV6-2 or TRBV6-3 to TRBJ1-5; the D is unclear. Looked up from germline, CDR1 is MNHEY and CDR2 is SVGEGT. The V end lost 2 bases, the J end lost 7 bases, and 9 bases lay between the germline ends. The CDR3 spans 13 residues. For the CDR3, the DNA is TGTGCCAGCAGTTACGAGGTTTCCCAGCCCCAGCATTTT. It codes for CASSYEVSQPQHF.

This rearrangement joins TRBV6-2 or TRBV6-3 to TRBJ2-7; D is unresolved. This CDR3 is built from 12 residues. Germline CDR1 and CDR2: MNHEY and SVGEGT. With 4 bases removed from V and 2 bases from J, the gap between germline ends came to 6 bases. Here the CDR3 DNA reads TGTGCCAGCAGTTTCTTACCCTACGAGCAGTACTTC. It yields the protein CASSFLPYEQYF.

The J gene is TRBJ2-2, the V gene TRBV5-1; a possible D gene is TRBD1 (5 bases). V dropped 0 bases and J dropped 0 bases, with 9 bases sitting between them. Per germline, CDR1 SGHRS and CDR2 YFSETQ. The CDR3 spans 16 residues. This CDR3 is CASSLGGRANTGELFF. The CDR3 coding sequence is TGCGCCAGCAGCTTGGGGGGCAGAGCGAACACCGGGGAGCTGTTTTTT. The full variable domain, in which reference TRBV5-1 and TRBJ2-2 provide the parts outside the CDR3, is KAGVTQTPRYLIKTRGQQVTLSCSPISGHRSVSWYQQTPGQGLQFLFEYFSETQRNKGNFPGRFSGRQFSNSRSEMNVSTLELGDSALYLCASSLGGRANTGELFFGEGSRLTVL.

This chain joins TRBV15 and TRBJ1-6; 7 bases agree with TRBD1. The CDR3 runs to 15 residues. Per the germline V gene, CDR1 is LNHNV and CDR2 is YYDKDF (reference sequence). V lost 4 bases and J lost 4; bases outside the gene matches: 4. CDR3 in amino acids: CATSKSQGYNSPLHF. CDR3 DNA: TGTGCCACCAGCAAGTCACAGGGGTATAATTCACCCCTCCACTTT.

This clone was found a few times. The genes are TRBV7-9 and TRBJ1-5; D is ambiguous. CDR3 size: 17 residues. Trimming shortened V by 3 bases and J by 1 base, and 16 bases separated the two germline ends. Looked up from germline, CDR1 is SEHNR and CDR2 is FQNEAQ (reference sequence). This chain's CDR3 is CASSFTPGPRSNQPQHF. In nucleotides, the CDR3 is TGTGCCAGCAGCTTTACCCCCGGACCGCGAAGCAATCAGCCCCAGCATTTT.

The rearrangement links TRBV20-1 to TRBJ1-2; D ambiguous. V shed 6 bases and J shed 4 bases, with 9 bases lying between them. The CDR3 runs 11 residues. CDR1 is DFQATT and CDR2 is SNEGSKA in the germline V gene (reference sequence). The CDR3 nucleotides read TGCAGTGCCCCGGGAGCCTATGGCTACACCTTC. Residues: CSAPGAYGYTF.

The rearrangement joins TRBV11-2 to TRBJ1-6; D gene unclear. The germline gives CDR1 SGHAT, CDR2 FQNNGV. Trimming cost V 5 bases and J 7 bases, with 9 bases left between them. This CDR3 region has 13 residues. As DNA, the CDR3 is TGTGCCAGCAGCATGTCAAGAAATTCACCCCTCCACTTT. As protein: CASSMSRNSPLHF. The whole variable domain, remainder taken from reference TRBV11-2 and TRBJ1-6, is EAGVAQSPRYKIIEKRQSVAFWCNPISGHATLYWYQQILGQGPKLLIQFQNNGVVDDSQLPKDRFSAERLKGVDSTLKIQPAKLEDSAVYLCASSMSRNSPLHFGNGTRLTVT.

CDR3 sequence: CASSSPRTGTGEYEQYF. Here the CDR3 DNA reads TGTGCCAGCAGCTCGCCTAGGACCGGGACAGGGGAATACGAGCAGTACTTC. This chain uses TRBV7-2 with TRBJ2-7; 10 bases match TRBD1. Germline V CDR1 and CDR2: SGHTA, FQGNSA. The CDR3 runs 17 residues. With 4 bases clipped from V and 4 bases from J, the junction kept 13 bases outside the gene matches.

The chain couples TRBV13 to TRBJ2-7, with 14 bases matching TRBD2. This CDR3 is built from 17 residues. Germline CDR1 PRHDT, CDR2 FYEKMQ (reference sequence). Trimming at V came to 4 bases and at J to 7 bases, leaving 12 bases not matched to a gene. The CDR3 DNA sequence: TGTGCCAGCAGCTCCAAGGAAGGGACTAGCGGGAGAGGTGAGCAGTACTTC. Translated, it gives CASSSKEGTSGRGEQYF.

This rearrangement joins TRBV3-1 (or the pseudogene TRBV3-2) to TRBJ2-5, with D perhaps assigned TRBD1 or TRBD2 (5 bases each). From germline, CDR1 is LGHDT and CDR2 YNNKEL (reference sequence). This CDR3 comprises 13 residues. V lost 3 bases and J 1 base, leaving 6 bases between the germline ends. The DNA of the CDR3 is TGTGCCAGCAGCCAGGGACGCCAAGAGACCCAGTACTTC. Its translation is CASSQGRQETQYF.

The genes are TRBV30 and TRBJ2-3, with 7 bases that match TRBD1. Germline-derived CDR1 and CDR2 are GTSNPN and SVGIG (reference sequence). The V gene end was trimmed by 1 base and the J gene end by 0 bases; junction bases not matched to a gene: 7. The CDR3 spans 16 residues. CDR3 nucleotide sequence: TGTGCCTGGAGTGGCCTAGGGGGCTATAGCACAGATACGCAGTATTTT. This translates into CAWSGLGGYSTDTQYF.

This clone was recorded only once. The chain combines TRBV28 with TRBJ2-5, with 8 bases lining up with TRBD1. Trimming removed 6 bases from V and 2 bases from J; junction bases left unmatched: 8. Per germline, CDR1 MDHEN and CDR2 SYDVKM. This CDR3 has 15 residues. CDR3 coding DNA: TGTGCCAGCAGGCTCGGACAGGGAGTACAAGAGACCCAGTACTTC. Translated, it gives CASRLGQGVQETQYF.

The chain joins TRBV28 to TRBJ1-5; no firm D call. The CDR3 length is 14 residues. Germline CDR1 MDHEN, CDR2 SYDVKM. Trimming stripped 3 bases from V and 3 bases from J, with 9 bases between. The CDR3: CASSFGGFNQPQHF. In DNA, the CDR3 is TGTGCCAGCAGTTTCGGAGGCTTCAATCAGCCCCAGCATTTT.

This chain joins TRBV28 and TRBJ1-6; the D gene is possibly TRBD1 (5 bases). Germline lookup yields CDR1 MDHEN and CDR2 SYDVKM. With 5 bases removed from V and 14 bases from J, the gap between germline ends came to 13 bases. This CDR3 is built from 12 residues. The CDR3 loop reads CASSTSGTSLHF. Here the CDR3 DNA reads TGTGCCAGCAGTACTTCCGGGACTTCCCTCCACTTT.

The CDR3 region is CASSLRTVSELSYTF. In DNA, the CDR3 is TGTGCCAGCTCACTGAGGACAGTATCAGAATTGAGCTACACCTTC. The rearrangement uses TRBV18 and TRBJ1-2; D perhaps matches TRBD1 (6 bases). CDR1 and CDR2 from the germline V gene are KGHSH and LQKENI. This CDR3 contains 15 residues. Trimming stripped 4 bases from V and 9 bases from J, with 21 bases between.

This sequence joins TRBV15 and TRBJ2-1; D unclear. The CDR3 spans 12 residues. Trimming pared 0 bases from V and 8 bases from J, leaving 5 bases between. The V gene's germline CDR1 is LNHNV and CDR2 YYDKDF (reference sequence). The CDR3 here is CATSREVHEQFF. The CDR3 DNA sequence: TGTGCCACCAGCAGAGAGGTCCATGAGCAGTTCTTC. The variable domain in full, completed from reference TRBV15 and TRBJ2-1, reads DAMVIQNPRYQVTQFGKPVTLSCSQTLNHNVMYWYQQKSSQAPKLLFHYYDKDFNNEADTPDNFQSRRPNTSFCFLDIRSPGLGDTAMYLCATSREVHEQFFGPGTRLTVL.

V gene TRBV28 combines with J gene TRBJ2-7, with no clear D. The length of the CDR3 is 11 residues. Trimming took 4 bases from V and 2 from J, leaving 3 bases between them. Germline assignment: CDR1 MDHEN and CDR2 SYDVKM. The CDR3 DNA is TGTGCCAGCAGTTCCCCCTACGAGCAGTACTTC. This codes for CASSSPYEQYF.

This clone was observed a few times. The V call is TRBV29-1, the J call TRBJ1-2; possible D gene TRBD1, 5 bases. The CDR3 is 13 amino acids. Germline lookup yields CDR1 SQVTM and CDR2 ANQGSEA. Trimming stripped 6 bases from V and 7 bases from J, with 18 bases between. DNA of the CDR3: TGCAGCGTATCCTTGGACATCAACGGTGGCTACACCTTC. It codes for CSVSLDINGGYTF.

The chain has TRBV27 and TRBJ2-7; D uncertain. V was trimmed by 3 bases and J by 3 bases, leaving 9 bases between them. CDR1 and CDR2 from the germline V gene are MNHEY and SMNVEV (reference sequence). The CDR3 is 13 amino acids. The CDR3 DNA follows: TGTGCCAGCAGTTTTAGAGAGGACTACGAGCAGTACTTC. It translates to CASSFREDYEQYF.

The rearrangement joins TRBV29-1 to TRBJ2-5, with a weak D call TRBD1 (5 bases). The germline CDR1 and CDR2 sequences are SQVTM and ANQGSEA. The CDR3 contains 13 residues. With 5 bases removed from V and 3 bases from J, the gap between germline ends came to 13 bases. CDR3 bases: TGCAGCGTTCGAAGGGGCTGGGAAGAGACCCAGTACTTC. It yields the protein CSVRRGWEETQYF.

The chain joins TRBV7-9 to TRBJ1-1; perhaps TRBD1 as D (6 bases). The CDR3 runs 13 residues. The V end was cut by 9 bases, the J end by 1 base, with 12 bases between. Germline assignment: CDR1 SEHNR and CDR2 FQNEAQ (reference sequence). The CDR3 is CASVQGPNTEAFF. The CDR3 DNA is TGTGCCAGTGTACAGGGCCCGAACACTGAAGCTTTCTTT.

This clone has more than one count but fewer than ten. The rearrangement joins TRBV12-3 or TRBV12-4 to TRBJ2-3; D ambiguous. This CDR3 is built from 13 residues. The V end was cut by 2 bases, the J end by 3 bases, with 6 bases between. The CDR3 here is CASSLPGTDTQYF. The CDR3 DNA sequence: TGTGCCAGCAGTTTACCCGGAACAGATACGCAGTATTTT.

The rearrangement uses TRBV29-1 and TRBJ1-1; D possibly corresponds to TRBD1 (5 bases). Germline V gene lookup returns CDR1 SQVTM and CDR2 ANQGSEA. Trimming stripped 6 bases from V and 0 bases from J, with 11 bases between. The CDR3 is 13 amino acids. Here the CDR3 reads CSVRGSMNTEAFF. CDR3 DNA sequence: TGCAGCGTGCGGGGGAGTATGAACACTGAAGCTTTCTTT.

The rearrangement joins TRBV11-2 to TRBJ2-5; no clear D. The CDR3 length is 14 residues. The V gene lost 3 bases and the J gene lost 5 bases, with 13 bases spanning the gap. Germline lookup yields CDR1 SGHAT and CDR2 FQNNGV. The CDR3 nucleotides read TGTGCCAGCAGCTTGGACCCCACCTTCGAGACCCAGTACTTC. Amino acid sequence: CASSLDPTFETQYF.

This chain joins TRBV20-1 and TRBJ2-7; the match to TRBD1 covers 7 bases. The junction had 5 bases not matched to a gene; V was cut back by 6 bases and J by 6 bases. This CDR3 comprises 11 residues. CDR1 and CDR2 from the germline V gene are DFQATT and SNEGSKA (reference sequence). CDR3 sequence (DNA): TGCAGTGCCAGACAGGGCAGCGAGCAGTACTTC. It is translated as CSARQGSEQYF.

This clone was picked up one time. The chain uses TRBV2 and TRBJ2-3; possible D gene TRBD2, 6 bases. Germline CDR1 and CDR2: SNHLY and FYNNEI. This CDR3 region has 12 residues. The CDR3 sequence is CASSRLADTQYF. The CDR3 bases are TGTGCTTCGTCTCGCCTAGCGGATACGCAGTATTTT.

The gene calls are TRBV19 and TRBJ2-3; TRBD1 aligns across 7 bases. V gave up 5 bases and J gave up 2 bases; unmatched junction bases: 7. The CDR3 extends over 15 amino acids. Germline V gene lookup returns CDR1 LNHDA and CDR2 SQIVND (reference sequence). The CDR3: CASSPRTGYTDTQYF. The DNA for the CDR3 is TGTGCCAGTAGTCCCAGGACAGGATACACAGATACGCAGTATTTT.

The V call is TRBV30, the J call TRBJ1-1; the D gene is possibly TRBD1 (5 bases). V gave up 3 bases and J gave up 4 bases, with 15 bases separating them. The CDR3 consists of 14 residues. Germline CDR1 is GTSNPN and CDR2 is SVGIG (reference sequence). The CDR3 region has the DNA TGTGCCTGGAGCGGCGGGACCGGAGCCACTGAAGCTTTCTTT. Its translation: CAWSGGTGATEAFF.